This T cell receptor beta chain derives from a study of identical twins. Study observations and caveats: For monozygotic twins, models underestimated out-of-frame TCR alpha sharing. Out-of-frame alpha sequences common to twins exhibited a surplus of low generation probability.

In its sample, this clonotype was seen a few times. As yet, its antigen is unknown. TCRdb re-called the 5' RACE reads through MiXCR, storing one row per CDR3 protein. The table lists around 370,000 distinct CDR3 sequences, approximately 8.7% of them singletons, with 8.5% to 10% in the top ten. Trimming pared 3 bases from V and 7 bases from J, leaving 12 bases between. CDR3 length equals 13 residues. This chain links TRBV12-3 or TRBV12-4 with TRBJ1-2; no clear D. This TCR was sampled from a woman aged 50 to 60 in good health. Source material: naive T cells sorted from blood. The CDR3: CASSLEGNTGYTF. The CDR3 DNA is TGTGCCAGCAGTTTGGAAGGTAATACTGGCTACACCTTC.